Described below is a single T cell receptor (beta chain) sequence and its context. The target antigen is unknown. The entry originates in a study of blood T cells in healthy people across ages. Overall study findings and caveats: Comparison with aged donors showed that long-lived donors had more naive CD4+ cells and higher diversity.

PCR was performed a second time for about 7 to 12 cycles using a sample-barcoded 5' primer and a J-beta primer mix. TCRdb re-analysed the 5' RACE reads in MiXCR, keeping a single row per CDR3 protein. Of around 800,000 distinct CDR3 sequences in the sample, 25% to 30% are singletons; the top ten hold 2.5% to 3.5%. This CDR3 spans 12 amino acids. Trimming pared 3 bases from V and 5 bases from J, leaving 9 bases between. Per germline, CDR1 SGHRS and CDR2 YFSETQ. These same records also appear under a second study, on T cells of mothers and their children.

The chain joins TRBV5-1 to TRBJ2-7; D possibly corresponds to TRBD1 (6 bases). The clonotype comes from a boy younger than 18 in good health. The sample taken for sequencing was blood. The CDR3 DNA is TGCGCCAGCAGCTCCTACAGGGACGAGCAGTACTTC. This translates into CASSSYRDEQYF.